The clone carrying this T cell receptor beta chain turned up a few times. The antigen is unknown. The data stem from a study of T cells after yellow fever vaccination. Study-wide background: Those fractions that held only low numbers of cells were prepared using the SMART-Seq v4 Ultra Low Input RNA kit.

Whole-study findings and limits: The booster response re-showed most primary clones: approximately 97% CD4, roughly 91% CD8.

The study made its TCR cDNA through 5'RACE template switching. That step introduced a universal primer site along with UMIs. TCRdb itself ran the 5' RACE reads through MiXCR, one entry per CDR3 protein. This sample has about 210,000 distinct CDR3 sequences, with approximately 3.2% found just once. Here the sequenced sample was CD4+ T cells sorted from PBMCs, taken 10 days after the yellow fever booster vaccination. The source of this sequence is a man younger than 35 who received the YFV17D yellow fever vaccine.

CDR3 coding DNA: TGCAGCTCCTCAGGTTTGAACACTGAAGCTTTCTTT. As protein: CSSSGLNTEAFF. The chain carries TRBV29-1 and TRBJ1-1; D is uncertain. CDR3 size: 12 residues. The germline V gene encodes CDR1 SQVTM and CDR2 ANQGSEA. V shed 8 bases and J shed 0 bases, with 10 bases lying between them.